These 7 T cell receptor beta chains were all obtained from the same sample, sequenced in a study of beta chain features in type 1 diabetes. What was sequenced were expressed TCRB transcripts, since all of the isolated RNA had been reverse transcribed. The method was immunoSEQ multiplex PCR; TCRdb's version includes in-frame clones alone and lacks a portion of them. Among about 270,000 clones listed, around 14% were seen once. Sequenced input: naive CD4+ T cells from blood. The receptor set was obtained from a woman aged 40 to 50 in good health.

The chain recombines TRBV2 with TRBJ2-1, with D perhaps TRBD2 (6 bases). This CDR3 has 16 amino acids. Germline V gene sequence: CDR1 SNHLY, CDR2 FYNNEI. V was cut by 1 base and J by 0 bases, with 10 bases left in between. For the CDR3, the DNA is TGTGCCAGCAGTGAAGGGGGGGTTCCCTCCTACAATGAGCAGTTCTTC. Amino acids: CASSEGGVPSYNEQFF.

This clone appeared once. The J gene is TRBJ2-3, the V gene TRBV6-1, with a possible D match to TRBD1 (5 bases). Trimming stripped 4 bases from V and 0 bases from J, with 14 bases between. Germline CDR1 MNHNS, CDR2 SASEGT. The CDR3 contains 16 residues. The CDR3 DNA reads as TGTGCCAGCAGTGCTTCGACGAGGACAAGCACAGATACGCAGTATTTT. Its protein product is CASSASTRTSTDTQYF.

The chain couples TRBV5-4 to TRBJ2-5; 14 nucleotides agree with TRBD2. The CDR3 sequence is 16 residues long. Germline assignment: CDR1 SGHNT and CDR2 YYREEE (reference sequence). V trimming: 4 bases; J trimming: 3 bases; junction bases outside the gene matches: 5. CDR3 sequence reads: CASSRGLAGVEETQYF. The CDR3 coding sequence is TGTGCCAGCAGCAGGGGACTAGCGGGGGTCGAAGAGACCCAGTACTTC.

The CDR3 sequence is CSAKQGALPGETQYF. The CDR3 coding sequence is TGCAGCGCTAAACAGGGGGCGCTACCAGGCGAGACCCAGTACTTC. The rearrangement joins TRBV29-1 to TRBJ2-5, with TRBD1 identical over 9 bases. This CDR3 is 15 amino acids long. Losses at the gene ends were 7 bases for V and 5 bases for J; bases not matched to a gene: 14. CDR1 and CDR2 (germline): SQVTM, ANQGSEA. The whole variable domain, remainder taken from reference TRBV29-1 and TRBJ2-5, is SAVISQKPSRDICQRGTSLTIQCQVDSQVTMMFWYRQQPGQSLTLIATANQGSEATYESGFVIDKFPISRPNLTFSTLTVSNMSPEDSSIYLCSAKQGALPGETQYFGPGTRLLVL.

This clone has more than one count but fewer than ten. The J gene is TRBJ1-2, the V gene TRBV20-1; the D gene is possibly TRBD1 (5 bases). V was cut by 3 bases and J by 8 bases, with 10 bases left in between. CDR3 length: 11 amino acids. CDR1 DFQATT and CDR2 SNEGSKA come from the germline V gene (reference sequence). CDR3 region: CSARPGGGYTF. The CDR3 coding sequence is TGCAGTGCTAGGCCCGGGGGGGGCTACACCTTC.

There are a few counts of this clone. The chain has TRBV27 and TRBJ2-3, with 12 positions matching TRBD2. Germline V gene lookup returns CDR1 MNHEY and CDR2 SMNVEV (reference sequence). V was pared by 3 bases and J by 4 bases, with 5 bases of the junction left unmatched. This CDR3 is 16 amino acids long. The CDR3 DNA sequence: TGTGCCAGCAGTTTCCCGGCTAGCGGGGGGGCAGATACGCAGTATTTT. This translates into CASSFPASGGADTQYF.

This rearrangement joins TRBV6-6 to TRBJ2-2; 10 bases agree with TRBD1. Germline CDR1 is MNHNY and CDR2 is SVGAGI (reference sequence). The CDR3 totals 16 residues. J was trimmed by 2 bases and V by 2 bases; bases with no gene match: 2. DNA of the CDR3: TGTGCCAGCAGTTACCGGACAGGGGGAAACACCGGGGAGCTGTTTTTT. Translation gives CASSYRTGGNTGELFF.